This is a list of T cell receptor beta chains from one sample in a study of technical replicates of blood from a few donors. TCRdb keeps only in-frame clones here, not all; method: immunoSEQ multiplex PCR. The table shows 75,000 to 100,000 clones, with about 94% occurring only once. Sequenced material: T cells isolated from PBMCs. The source of these receptors is a human donor in good health. CDR3s include the opening cysteine and the closing phenylalanine or tryptophan. The D gene is left open where the match is weak. Size is omitted from some rows. Given values are once, few, many or a class for expanded clones.

J,D,V,size,DNA,CDR3
TRBJ2-7,.,TRBV19,.,TGTGCCAGTAGCCGAACAGGATTCAAGGAGTACGAGCAGTACTTC,CASSRTGFKEYEQYF
TRBJ2-7,TRBD1,TRBV7-3,once,TGTGCCAGCAGCTCACAGGGGGCGAGGGAGCAGTACTTC,CASSSQGAREQYF
TRBJ2-3,.,TRBV5-1,.,TGCGCCAGCGGTCTCGGGGATGTGAGCACAGATACGCAGTATTTT,CASGLGDVSTDTQYF
TRBJ2-7,TRBD2,TRBV5-6,.,TGTGCCAGCAGCCATAGAGCGGGACTGTCCTACGAGCAGTACTTC,CASSHRAGLSYEQYF
TRBJ2-7,TRBD1,TRBV7-9,.,TGTGCCAGCAGCTTCCCCGGACAGGACGAGCAGTACTTC,CASSFPGQDEQYF
TRBJ2-7,TRBD2,TRBV7-2,.,TGTGCCAGCAGCCGTAGCGGGGCCTACGAGCAGTACTTC,CASSRSGAYEQYF
TRBJ1-4,.,TRBV4-1,.,TGCGCCAGCAGCCACCTCCCCAAAGGGACTTGGGAAAAACTGTTTTTT,CASSHLPKGTWEKLFF
TRBJ2-7,.,TRBV6-1,.,TGTGCCAGCAGTGAAGTGGGGCAATACTACGAGCAGTACTTC,CASSEVGQYYEQYF
TRBJ1-5,TRBD1,TRBV7-6,.,TGTGCCAGCAGTGAAGGACAGGGTGGTCGTCAGCCCCAGCATTTT,CASSEGQGGRQPQHF
TRBJ1-1,TRBD1,TRBV27,.,TGTGCCAGCAGTTCAAGGGGGCCCAAGAAGTCTGAAGCTTTCTTT,CASSSRGPKKSEAFF
TRBJ2-7,TRBD1,TRBV4-2,.,TGTGCCAGCAGCCACGCAGGGACAGGGGTTCCCTACGAGCAGTACTTC,CASSHAGTGVPYEQYF
TRBJ2-7,TRBD1,TRBV27,.,TGTGCCAGCAGCTCTGCCGGGACAGGGATGTACGAGCAGTACTTC,CASSSAGTGMYEQYF
TRBJ2-3,TRBD1,TRBV5-1,once,TGCGCCACCTCCGGACAGGGCTTTGGCACAGATACGCAGTATTTT,CATSGQGFGTDTQYF
TRBJ2-7,.,TRBV5-8,.,TGTGCCAGCAGCTCTTACTACGAGCAGTACTTC,CASSSYYEQYF
TRBJ2-1,TRBD2,TRBV2,.,TGTGCCAGCAGAGAAGGGACTAGCGGGCTTCATGAGCAGTTCTTC,CASREGTSGLHEQFF
TRBJ2-3,.,TRBV7-9,.,TGTGCCAGCAGCGACCCCGCACGGTTGAATTTGCGGGCCACAGATACGCAGTATTTT,CASSDPARLNLRATDTQYF
TRBJ1-5,TRBD1,TRBV18,.,TGTGCCAGCTCCGGCTTGGACAGGGGCGCCAATCAGCCCCAGCATTTT,CASSGLDRGANQPQHF
TRBJ1-2,TRBD1,TRBV4-1,.,TGCGCCAGCAGCCCTGGACAGGGTGTCGGCTATGGCTACACCTTC,CASSPGQGVGYGYTF
TRBJ1-1,.,TRBV6-4,.,TGTGCCAGCAGTCTCACCAGGGGAGACACTGAAGCTTTCTTT,CASSLTRGDTEAFF
TRBJ1-3,.,TRBV11-2,.,TGTGCCAGCAGCTTAGATCCTGGGCGATACATCGGAAACACCATATATTTT,CASSLDPGRYIGNTIYF
TRBJ2-1,.,TRBV29-1,.,TGCAGTGCGCTACCTGAGAATGAGCAGTTCTTC,CSALPENEQFF
TRBJ1-1,.,TRBV14,.,TGTGCCAGCAGCAGGGGATACACTGAAGCTTTCTTT,CASSRGYTEAFF
TRBJ2-1,.,TRBV6-1,once,TGTGCCAGCAGTGAAGCGACGCGGGGACCGTACAATGAGCAGTTCTTC,CASSEATRGPYNEQFF
TRBJ2-3,TRBD1,TRBV5-4,.,TGTGCCAGCAGCTTTGGACAGGGTCCAGGTGATACGCAGTATTTT,CASSFGQGPGDTQYF
TRBJ1-2,TRBD1,TRBV19,once,TGTGCCAGTAGCCTAGACAGGGGAAGTACCTATGGCTACACCTTC,CASSLDRGSTYGYTF
TRBJ2-2,.,TRBV2,.,TGTGCCAGCCGTCGTCAGGAGAACACCGGGGAGCTGTTTTTT,CASRRQENTGELFF
TRBJ2-3,TRBD2,TRBV4-1,.,TGCGCCAGCAGCCAAGAGGGAGCTGGGGGGGGTCCTAGCACAGATACGCAGTATTTT,CASSQEGAGGGPSTDTQYF
TRBJ1-5,TRBD1,TRBV5-8,.,TGTGCCAGCAGCTTCAACAGGGGTAGCAATCAGCCCCAGCATTTT,CASSFNRGSNQPQHF
TRBJ2-2,.,TRBV11-2,.,TGTGCCAGCAGCTTAGTCGTGGGGAGATCCGGGGAGCTGTTTTTT,CASSLVVGRSGELFF
TRBJ1-2,.,TRBV6-6,.,TGTGCCAGCAGTTACGCACAGGACTATGGCTACACCTTC,CASSYAQDYGYTF
TRBJ1-2,TRBD1,TRBV9,.,TGTGCCAGCAGCCTCCCAGGGGGCGCGGGCTACACCTTC,CASSLPGGAGYTF
TRBJ1-6,.,TRBV27,once,TGTGCCAGCAGTACTCAGGCAGGGTTTATTTCACCCCTCCACTTT,CASSTQAGFISPLHF
TRBJ1-4,TRBD1,TRBV2,.,TGTGCCAGCAGCGCTTCCGTCCACAGGGGGTTACGAATAGAACTGTTTTTT,CASSASVHRGLRIELFF
TRBJ1-3,TRBD1,TRBV7-9,few,TGTGCCAGCAGCCCACAGGGGAGGTACACCATATATTTT,CASSPQGRYTIYF
TRBJ1-4,TRBD1,TRBV23-1,.,TGCGCCAGCAGTCAATCGGTTAATGTTTCAGGGGGAGATGAAAAACTGTTTTTT,CASSQSVNVSGGDEKLFF
TRBJ2-5,.,TRBV18,.,TGTGCCAGCTCATCGGGGTTCCAAGAGACCCAGTACTTC,CASSSGFQETQYF
TRBJ2-1,.,TRBV5-8,.,TGTGCCAGCAGCTTGGGGGGAGTTGGTGAGCAGTTCTTC,CASSLGGVGEQFF
TRBJ2-7,TRBD2,TRBV7-9,.,TGTGCCAGCACCCGAGGGGAGGGTAGCGGGGGATTTTACGAGCAGTACTTC,CASTRGEGSGGFYEQYF
TRBJ2-7,TRBD2,TRBV28,.,TGTGCCAGCACCGACCGCCTAGCGGGAAAGCGCTACGAGCAGTACTTC,CASTDRLAGKRYEQYF
TRBJ1-5,TRBD1,TRBV27,.,TGTGCCAGCAAGCCGGGACAGCACAATCAGCCCCAGCATTTT,CASKPGQHNQPQHF
TRBJ2-4,.,TRBV6-1,.,TGTGCCAGCAGTGCGGGACATGACCTAGCCAAAAACATTCAGTACTTC,CASSAGHDLAKNIQYF
TRBJ1-2,TRBD1,TRBV5-5,.,TGTGCCAGCAGCCTATGGACAGGAACTTATGGCTACACCTTC,CASSLWTGTYGYTF
TRBJ2-7,TRBD1,TRBV5-1,.,TGCGCCAGCAGCTTGGGACAGGGGGGCTACGAGCAGTACTTC,CASSLGQGGYEQYF
TRBJ2-1,.,TRBV28,.,TGTGCCAGCAGCTCGCCGGGACTCATAGAGCAGTTCTTC,CASSSPGLIEQFF
TRBJ1-5,.,TRBV2,.,TGTGCCAGCAGCGACGGGAGTCAGCCCCAGCATTTT,CASSDGSQPQHF
TRBJ1-2,.,TRBV5-4,once,TGTGCCAGCAGCTTAGACAGGACAAAAACGAATGGCTACACCTTC,CASSLDRTKTNGYTF
TRBJ2-3,TRBD2,TRBV9,.,TGTGCCAGCAGCGTAGATAGCGGGGTTAGCACAGATACGCAGTATTTT,CASSVDSGVSTDTQYF
TRBJ2-1,.,TRBV2,.,TGTGCCAGCAGTGGGGTTTTAACAGGGAAAAGCTCCTACAATGAGCAGTTCTTC,CASSGVLTGKSSYNEQFF
TRBJ1-5,.,TRBV5-6,.,TGTGCCAGCAGCTGGGGGACATCTAGCAATCAGCCCCAGCATTTT,CASSWGTSSNQPQHF
TRBJ2-1,TRBD2,TRBV2,.,TGTGCCAGCAATCGCGGGGGGGCCGAGGCCAATGAGCAGTTCTTC,CASNRGGAEANEQFF
TRBJ1-5,TRBD1,TRBV6-1,few,TGTGCCAGCAGTGGAGGACAGGGGTATCAGCCCCAGCATTTT,CASSGGQGYQPQHF
TRBJ2-3,.,TRBV4-1,once,TGCGCCAGCAGCCGTTCGGACAGAAGTACAGATACGCAGTATTTT,CASSRSDRSTDTQYF
TRBJ1-4,.,TRBV28,.,TGTGCCAGCACCGGGGGGATGTCTAATGAAAAACTGTTTTTT,CASTGGMSNEKLFF